Presented here are 20 T cell receptor beta chains from one specimen sequenced in a study of blood T cell repertoires in COVID-19. Data came from immunoSEQ multiplex PCR; TCRdb stores just in-frame clones and leaves some out. This table has 95,000 to 110,000 clones, roughly 80% appearing once. Sequenced: peripheral blood. Source of these receptors: a man in his sixties with acute or convalescent COVID-19.

The genes are TRBV30 and TRBJ2-1; D is unresolved. CDR1 is GTSNPN and CDR2 is SVGIG in the germline V gene (reference sequence). The germline V and J ends were trimmed by 2 bases and 9 bases, with 8 bases remaining between them. CDR3 size: 11 residues. The CDR3 nucleotides read TGTGCCTGGAGTTTGTCCCGTGAGCAGTTCTTC. Protein product: CAWSLSREQFF.

This clone was counted a few times. The chain carries TRBV9 and TRBJ1-2; no clear D. The CDR3 sequence is 15 residues long. V was pared by 4 bases and J by 2 bases, with 15 bases between. The V gene's germline CDR1 is SGDLS and CDR2 YYNGEE. Written as DNA, the CDR3 is TGTGCCAGCAGCTTCAACAGCGGAATCAACTATGGCTACACCTTC. As protein: CASSFNSGINYGYTF.

V gene TRBV19 combines with J gene TRBJ2-5; D gene unclear. The germline V gene encodes CDR1 LNHDA and CDR2 SQIVND (reference sequence). The CDR3 covers 14 residues. Trimming shortened V by 1 base and J by 0 bases, and 6 bases separated the two germline ends. The CDR3 DNA reads TGTGCCAGTAGTATAGGGGCACACCAAGAGACCCAGTACTTC. It specifies CASSIGAHQETQYF.

There are a few counts of this clone. The chain couples TRBV5-1 to TRBJ2-7; 12 nucleotides agree with TRBD2. V lost 0 bases and J lost 7; bases outside the gene matches: 5. Germline loops: CDR1 SGHRS, CDR2 YFSETQ. The CDR3 has 15 residues. The chain's CDR3 is CASSLGLAGAGEQYF. The CDR3 DNA follows: TGCGCCAGCAGCTTGGGACTAGCGGGGGCGGGTGAGCAGTACTTC. The full variable domain, completed using reference TRBV5-1 and TRBJ2-7, is KAGVTQTPRYLIKTRGQQVTLSCSPISGHRSVSWYQQTPGQGLQFLFEYFSETQRNKGNFPGRFSGRQFSNSRSEMNVSTLELGDSALYLCASSLGLAGAGEQYFGPGTRLTVT.

This clone was recorded once. The rearrangement links TRBV6-1 to TRBJ2-7; D is undetermined. Trimming cost V 4 bases and J 4 bases, with 20 bases left between them. Germline loops: CDR1 MNHNS, CDR2 SASEGT. This CDR3 is 16 amino acids long. For the CDR3, the DNA is TGTGCCAGCAGTGTCGGCGGCTCACCCCCCTGGTACGAGCAGTACTTC. This sequence encodes CASSVGGSPPWYEQYF.

The chain is built from TRBV3-1 (or the pseudogene TRBV3-2) and TRBJ1-1; no clear D. The V gene's germline CDR1 is LGHDT and CDR2 YNNKEL (reference sequence). Trimming stripped 1 base from V and 4 bases from J, with 10 bases between. This CDR3 has 14 amino acids. CDR3 amino acids: CASSQAGSVTEAFF. The CDR3, as DNA: TGTGCCAGCAGCCAAGCGGGGAGTGTCACTGAAGCTTTCTTT.

The chain carries TRBV11-3 and TRBJ1-5; no clear D. V was shortened by 5 bases and J by 9 bases, with 11 bases between the two germline ends. Germline V gene lookup returns CDR1 SGHNT and CDR2 YENEEA. The length of the CDR3 is 12 residues. The CDR3 protein is CASSQTEWPQHF. CDR3 nucleotides: TGTGCCAGCAGCCAAACTGAATGGCCCCAGCATTTT. Supplemented by reference TRBV11-3 and TRBJ1-5, the full variable domain reads EAGVVQSPRYKIIEKKQPVAFWCNPISGHNTLYWYLQNLGQGPELLIRYENEEAVDDSQLPKDRFSAERLKGVDSTLKIQPAELGDSAVYLCASSQTEWPQHFGDGTRLSIL.

The chain employs TRBV11-2 and TRBJ2-1; 11 nucleotides align to TRBD2. The V gene end was trimmed by 1 base and the J gene end by 6 bases; junction bases not matched to a gene: 8. Per germline, CDR1 SGHAT and CDR2 FQNNGV. CDR3 length: 17 residues. CDR3 DNA: TGTGCCAGCAGCTTAGCAAGATCCGGGACTAGCGGCAATGAGCAGTTCTTC. This sequence encodes CASSLARSGTSGNEQFF.

This clone was counted only a few times. DNA for the CDR3: TGCGCCAGCAGCCTAACCGGGGAGACGAACACCGGGGAGCTGTTTTTT. Amino acid sequence: CASSLTGETNTGELFF. The V gene is TRBV5-1, the J gene TRBJ2-2; perhaps TRBD2 as D (5 bases). Germline CDR1 is SGHRS and CDR2 is YFSETQ. Trimming stripped 4 bases from V and 0 bases from J, with 13 bases between. This CDR3 comprises 16 residues.

This clone was seen just once. The chain is built from TRBV6-5 and TRBJ2-1, with 14 nucleotides matching TRBD2. After removal of 5 bases from V and 5 bases from J, the junction contained 2 bases not matched to a gene. Per germline, CDR1 MNHEY and CDR2 SVGAGI. The CDR3 has 15 amino acids. The CDR3 nucleotides are TGTGCCAGCAGTCGACTAGCGGGAGGGAACAATGAGCAGTTCTTC. Encoded protein: CASSRLAGGNNEQFF.

The V and J genes are TRBV19 and TRBJ1-3; perhaps TRBD1 as D (6 bases). The CDR3 length is 14 residues. Germline CDR1 LNHDA, CDR2 SQIVND (reference sequence). The V end lost 7 bases, the J end lost 2 bases, and 12 bases lay between the germline ends. This chain's CDR3 is CASKSGGTGNTIYF. The CDR3 bases are TGTGCCAGTAAAAGCGGGGGCACTGGAAACACCATATATTTT.

The rearrangement links TRBV2 to TRBJ1-5; D gene uncertain. Germline CDR1 and CDR2: SNHLY and FYNNEI. The V gene lost 0 bases and the J gene lost 8 bases, with 14 bases spanning the gap. This CDR3 comprises 15 residues. In DNA form, the CDR3 reads TGTGCCAGCAGTGAAGCCCTCGGGGTCGGGGAGCCCCAGCATTTT. Its translation: CASSEALGVGEPQHF. Based on the CDR3 plus reference TRBV2 and TRBJ1-5, the full variable domain is EPEVTQTPSHQVTQMGQEVILRCVPISNHLYFYWYRQILGQKVEFLVSFYNNEISEKSEIFDDQFSVERPDGSNFTLKIRSTKLEDSAMYFCASSEALGVGEPQHFGDGTRLSIL.

The chain uses TRBV11-3 and TRBJ2-6, with 9 bases lining up with TRBD1. This CDR3 comprises 18 residues. V shed 5 bases and J 0 bases; nucleotides not matched to a gene: 8. The germline gives CDR1 SGHNT, CDR2 YENEEA. CDR3 nucleotides: TGTGCCAGCAGCCATCCGGGACAGGGATTCTCTGGGGCCAACGTCCTGACTTTC. This sequence encodes CASSHPGQGFSGANVLTF.

The chain uses TRBV4-2 and TRBJ2-3; TRBD2 aligns across 10 bases. J gave up 0 bases and V 1 base, and 7 bases lay outside the gene matches. There are 18 residues in the CDR3. In germline, CDR1 is LGHNA, CDR2 YNFKEQ. This chain's CDR3 is CASSQALAGVASTDTQYF. The CDR3 bases are TGTGCCAGCAGCCAAGCGCTAGCGGGAGTTGCTAGCACAGATACGCAGTATTTT.

This clone was seen a few times. V and J are TRBV9 and TRBJ2-3; 9 positions agree with TRBD1. The V and J ends lost 0 bases and 5 bases, in that order; junction bases with no gene match: 7. Germline values: CDR1 SGDLS, CDR2 YYNGEE. The CDR3 consists of 16 residues. DNA for the CDR3: TGTGCCAGCAGCGTAGAGGGACAGGGTGGGCAAGATACGCAGTATTTT. Protein product: CASSVEGQGGQDTQYF.

The chain combines TRBV7-2 with TRBJ2-7; weak D call: TRBD2 (6 bases). Trimming left V 5 bases short and J 0 bases short, with 14 bases between. The CDR3 is 15 amino acids. CDR1 is SGHTA, CDR2 FQGNSA, per germline. This CDR3 is CASSMTGTSSYEQYF. As DNA, the CDR3 is TGTGCCAGCAGCATGACCGGGACTTCCTCCTACGAGCAGTACTTC.

The V call is TRBV3-1 (or the pseudogene TRBV3-2), the J call TRBJ2-5; 10 positions match TRBD2. CDR1 is LGHDT, CDR2 YNNKEL, per germline (reference sequence). V was clipped by 0 bases and J by 4 bases; unmatched bases: 5. The CDR3 contains 16 residues. The CDR3 nucleotides are TGTGCCAGCAGCCAAGAGCAGCGGGGGGGCCTAGAGACCCAGTACTTC. Its translation is CASSQEQRGGLETQYF.

The genes are TRBV4-2 and TRBJ2-2; 9 bases agree with TRBD2. With V trimmed by 3 bases and J by 6 bases, 8 bases remained unmatched. The CDR3 covers 16 residues. Germline CDR1 LGHNA, CDR2 YNFKEQ. CDR3 nucleotides: TGTGCCAGCAGCCACCCAGCGGGAGGAGAGCCCGGGGAGCTGTTTTTT. It encodes CASSHPAGGEPGELFF.

This chain links TRBV5-5 with TRBJ2-3; D remains ambiguous. V was clipped by 0 bases and J by 0 bases, with 8 bases between them. CDR1 SGHKS and CDR2 YYEKEE come from the germline V gene (reference sequence). This CDR3 has 15 residues. This chain's CDR3 is CASSLEQYSTDTQYF. Written as DNA, the CDR3 is TGTGCCAGCAGCTTGGAACAGTATAGCACAGATACGCAGTATTTT.

The rearrangement uses TRBV24-1 and TRBJ2-3; D gene uncertain. The CDR3 has 14 amino acids. Germline assignment: CDR1 KGHDR and CDR2 SFDVKD. Trimming pared 2 bases from V and 0 bases from J, leaving 5 bases between. CDR3 sequence: CATSDSTSTDTQYF. For the CDR3, the DNA is TGTGCCACCAGTGATTCGACTAGCACAGATACGCAGTATTTT.